A single sample is the source of the 8 T cell receptor beta chains below, sequenced in a study of blood T cell repertoires in COVID-19. Data came from immunoSEQ multiplex PCR; TCRdb stores just in-frame clones and leaves some out. Among some 40,000 clones listed, 70% to 90% were seen once. Sequencing was done on a sample of peripheral blood. Source of these receptors: a human donor in a cohort sampled during active COVID-19.

The chain employs TRBV24-1 and TRBJ2-1; the match to TRBD1 covers 8 bases. The CDR3 consists of 10 residues. Germline V gene sequence: CDR1 KGHDR, CDR2 SFDVKD. Unmatched junction bases numbered 7, after V lost 11 bases and J lost 14 bases. The CDR3 DNA reads as TGTGCCATTAGGGGGACAGGTAAGTTCTTC. This encodes CAIRGTGKFF.

The genes are TRBV27 and TRBJ2-1, with 9 bases identical to TRBD2. CDR1 and CDR2 (germline): MNHEY, SMNVEV (reference sequence). This CDR3 contains 13 residues. With V trimmed by 6 bases and J by 5 bases, 2 bases remained unmatched. The CDR3 protein is CASRRLADNEQFF. The CDR3 nucleotides read TGTGCCAGCAGAAGACTAGCGGACAATGAGCAGTTCTTC.

V and J are TRBV19 and TRBJ2-1; no definite D call. CDR1 is LNHDA, CDR2 SQIVND, per germline (reference sequence). V lost 6 bases and J 7 bases, leaving 13 bases between the germline ends. The CDR3 has 13 amino acids. The chain's CDR3 is CASRPPQRNEQFF. CDR3 coding DNA: TGTGCCAGTAGACCTCCCCAGCGTAATGAGCAGTTCTTC.

V usage is TRBV5-1 and J usage is TRBJ2-1, with 7 nucleotides matching TRBD2. The CDR3 extends over 15 amino acids. J lost 7 bases, V lost 3 bases, and 10 bases had no gene match. The germline CDR1 and CDR2 sequences are SGHRS and YFSETQ. As DNA, the CDR3 is TGCGCCAGCAGCTGGGGAGGGCGACCAAGTAATGAGCAGTTCTTC. Translating it yields CASSWGGRPSNEQFF.

This chain joins TRBV7-9 and TRBJ1-1; 8 bases fit TRBD1. The length of the CDR3 is 13 residues. J lost 6 bases, V lost 1 base, and 1 base had no gene match. Germline CDR1 and CDR2: SEHNR and FQNEAQ (reference sequence). The CDR3 DNA sequence: TGTGCCAGCAGCTTAGACAGGGGGGCTGAAGCTTTCTTT. This sequence encodes CASSLDRGAEAFF.

CDR3 amino acids: CASSESRPAGTQHF. The CDR3 region has the DNA TGTGCCAGCAGTGAATCCCGGCCCGCGGGGACCCAGCATTTT. This chain uses TRBV6-1 with TRBJ1-5; no clear D. This CDR3 region has 14 residues. Per the germline V gene, CDR1 is MNHNS and CDR2 is SASEGT. V was shortened by 2 bases and J by 11 bases, with 16 bases between the two germline ends.

The table lists this clone with a few counts. The gene calls are TRBV2 and TRBJ1-4; D gene ambiguous. The germline gives CDR1 SNHLY, CDR2 FYNNEI. With 7 bases removed from V and 3 bases from J, the gap between germline ends came to 9 bases. The CDR3 sequence is 13 residues long. CDR3 protein: CASTGLANEKLFF. CDR3 nucleotides: TGTGCCAGCACGGGGTTAGCTAATGAAAAACTGTTTTTT.

This chain uses TRBV4-1 with TRBJ2-5; 7 bases are a match to TRBD2. The length of the CDR3 is 14 residues. Looked up from germline, CDR1 is MGHRA and CDR2 is YSYEKL. The V and J ends lost 8 bases and 5 bases, in that order; junction bases with no gene match: 11. The CDR3 nucleotides are TGCGCCAGCGCCCGGGGGGTAGGGGCCGAGACCCAGTACTTC. As protein: CASARGVGAETQYF.